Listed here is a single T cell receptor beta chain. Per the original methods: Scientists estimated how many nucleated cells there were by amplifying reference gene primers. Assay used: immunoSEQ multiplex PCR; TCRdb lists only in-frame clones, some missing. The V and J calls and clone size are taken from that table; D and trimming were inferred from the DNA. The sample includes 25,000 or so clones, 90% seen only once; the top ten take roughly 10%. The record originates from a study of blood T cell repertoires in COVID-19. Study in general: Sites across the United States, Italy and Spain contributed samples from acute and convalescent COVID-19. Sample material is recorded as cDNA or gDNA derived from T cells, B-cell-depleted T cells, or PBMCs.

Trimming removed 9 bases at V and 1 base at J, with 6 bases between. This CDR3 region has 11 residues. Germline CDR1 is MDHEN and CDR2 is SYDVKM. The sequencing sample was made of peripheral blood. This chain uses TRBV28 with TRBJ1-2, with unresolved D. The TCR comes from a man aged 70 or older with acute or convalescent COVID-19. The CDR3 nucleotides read TGTGCCAGTTCCCGTAACTATGGCTACACCTTC. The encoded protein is CASSRNYGYTF.